This T cell receptor beta chain was sequenced for a study of CD8+CD57+ T cells in acquired aplastic anemia. There are many counts of this clonotype. CDR3 and TCR beta VDJ profiling relied on a genomic DNA template. TCRdb re-called the reads through MiXCR, storing one row per CDR3 protein. This sample has more than 150,000 distinct CDR3 sequences; 40% to 55% occur once, and the top ten carry approximately 2.9%. V lost 2 bases and J lost 2, with 14 bases in between. The CDR3 sequence is 17 residues long. Germline V lookup: CDR1 KGHDR, CDR2 SFDVKD. The sequencing input was sorted CD4+, CD8+, or CD8+CD57+ T cells (not recorded which) from PBMCs. The sequence came from a human donor in good health. The chain carries TRBV24-1 and TRBJ2-2, with D possibly TRBD2 on 6 matching bases. CDR3 region: CATSDYSWGLNTGELFF. As DNA, the CDR3 is TGTGCCACCAGTGATTATTCTTGGGGACTTAACACCGGGGAGCTGTTTTTT.